The 6 T cell receptor beta chains below were found in one sample sequenced in a study of blood T cell repertoires in COVID-19. Here immunoSEQ multiplex PCR was the method, and the copy in TCRdb shows in-frame clones only, minus some. The sample consists of approximately 290,000 clones, 80% to 85% of them appearing once. Sequencing used peripheral blood. The receptors originated from a person aged 70 to 85 with COVID-19, enrolled during active disease.

The chain employs TRBV29-1 and TRBJ1-5; D is ambiguous. The CDR3 runs 14 residues. CDR1 and CDR2 from the germline V gene are SQVTM and ANQGSEA. Trimming removed 5 bases from V and 7 bases from J, with 18 bases in between. The CDR3 nucleotides are TGCAGCGTTTCTGCGAGCCCCGAGGGACAGCCCCAGCATTTT. As protein: CSVSASPEGQPQHF.

The V and J genes are TRBV28 and TRBJ1-3; no reliable D call. The CDR3 covers 14 residues. Germline CDR1 reads MDHEN; CDR2 reads SYDVKM. Trimming took 9 bases from V and 0 from J, leaving 12 bases between them. The CDR3 spells CASFKRGSGNTIYF. The CDR3 DNA is TGTGCCAGTTTTAAGCGGGGCTCTGGAAACACCATATATTTT.

Only a few counts were recorded for this clone. This chain connects TRBV11-3 to TRBJ2-7, with D hard to call. V was trimmed by 4 bases and J by 1 base, leaving 5 bases between them. The CDR3 extends over 12 amino acids. Germline CDR1 and CDR2: SGHNT and YENEEA. Written as DNA, the CDR3 is TGTGCCAGCAGCTCGTCTTCCTACGAGCAGTACTTC. It translates to CASSSSSYEQYF.

V usage is TRBV25-1 and J usage is TRBJ2-5, with a weak D call TRBD1 (7 bases). Germline lookup yields CDR1 MGHDK and CDR2 SYGVNS. Trimming took off 8 bases at V and 7 bases at J, with 17 bases between the two ends. The CDR3 contains 13 residues. In DNA form, the CDR3 reads TGTGCCAGCGCGGGGACAGATCGCGGGACCCAGTACTTC. Translation gives CASAGTDRGTQYF.

The table lists this clone with a few counts. This sequence joins TRBV30 and TRBJ1-4; D gene unclear. CDR1 and CDR2 from the germline V gene are GTSNPN and SVGIG (reference sequence). Trimming pared 1 base from V and 7 bases from J, leaving 10 bases between. CDR3 length: 13 amino acids. CDR3 DNA sequence: TGTGCCTGGAGTGCGGGTTTGTTTGAAAAACTGTTTTTT. It yields the protein CAWSAGLFEKLFF.

The chain combines TRBV14 with TRBJ2-2; no clear D gene. Germline V gene lookup returns CDR1 SGHDN and CDR2 FVKESK. The V end was cut by 1 base, the J end by 7 bases, with 4 bases between. The CDR3 extends over 12 amino acids. CDR3 nucleotide sequence: TGTGCCAGCAGCCAAGTCGTCGGGGAGCTGTTTTTT. Translation: CASSQVVGELFF.